These 28 T cell receptor beta chains share one sample of origin, sequenced in a study of cytomegalovirus exposure and HLA in healthy donors. 13 Jbeta primers and 60 Vbeta primers were used for the PCR. The protocol was immunoSEQ multiplex PCR, while the TCRdb copy is restricted to in-frame clones and leaves out a portion. The top ten clones hold approximately 1.3% of a sample with some 200,000 clones, 8.5% to 10% of them seen once. Sequencing was performed on PBMCs. The receptors stem from a woman in her twenties or thirties in good health and CMV-seropositive.

For the CDR3, the DNA is TGTGCCAGCAGTTACACTACCAATTGGAACACTGAAGCTTTCTTT. Its protein product is CASSYTTNWNTEAFF. The J gene is TRBJ1-1, the V gene TRBV6-5; D call uncertain. Germline V CDR1 and CDR2: MNHEY, SVGAGI. There are 15 residues in the CDR3. The V and J ends lost 2 bases and 1 base respectively, with 11 bases between them.

This clone was picked up a small number of times. V usage is TRBV10-2 and J usage is TRBJ2-3; D is perhaps TRBD1 (5 bases). Trimming cost V 6 bases and J 5 bases, with 21 bases left between them. The CDR3 is 16 amino acids. Germline CDR1 reads WSHSY; CDR2 reads SAAADI. DNA for the CDR3: TGCGCCAGCAGATCCGCAGGGAAGGTGGCTGAAGATACGCAGTATTTT. It encodes CASRSAGKVAEDTQYF.

The rearrangement uses TRBV5-1 and TRBJ2-7; 7 positions match TRBD2. Unmatched junction bases numbered 1, after V lost 4 bases and J lost 3 bases. The CDR3 runs 12 residues. The germline V gene has CDR1 SGHRS and CDR2 YFSETQ. CDR3 sequence (DNA): TGCGCCAGCAGCCGGGGGGACTACGAGCAGTACTTC. Its translation is CASSRGDYEQYF. Drawing the rest from reference TRBV5-1 and TRBJ2-7, the complete variable domain is KAGVTQTPRYLIKTRGQQVTLSCSPISGHRSVSWYQQTPGQGLQFLFEYFSETQRNKGNFPGRFSGRQFSNSRSEMNVSTLELGDSALYLCASSRGDYEQYFGPGTRLTVT.

The chain uses TRBV11-3 and TRBJ2-1; TRBD2 matches at 12 bases. The CDR3 length is 17 residues. The germline V gene has CDR1 SGHNT and CDR2 YENEEA. Trimming took 1 base from V and 3 from J; bases not matched to a gene: 4. This CDR3 is CASSLGGLAGNYNEQFF. In DNA form, the CDR3 reads TGTGCCAGCAGCTTAGGAGGACTAGCGGGGAACTACAATGAGCAGTTCTTC.

This clone was observed a few times. V is TRBV2 and J is TRBJ2-7, with D possibly matching TRBD2 (6 bases). Germline loops: CDR1 SNHLY, CDR2 FYNNEI. CDR3 size: 14 residues. V gave up 2 bases and J gave up 0 bases, with 8 bases separating them. The CDR3 sequence is CASSETSSSYEQYF. CDR3 DNA sequence: TGTGCCAGCAGTGAAACTAGCTCCTCCTACGAGCAGTACTTC.

This clone was seen more than once but under ten times. The J gene is TRBJ2-5, the V gene TRBV2; 9 positions agree with TRBD1. Trimming cost V 5 bases and J 4 bases; bases outside gene matches: 8. The CDR3 spans 15 residues. CDR1 and CDR2 from the germline V gene are SNHLY and FYNNEI. The DNA for the CDR3 is TGTGCCAGCAGTTCAACCCTGGGACAGGGAGAGACCCAGTACTTC. Translation: CASSSTLGQGETQYF.

V and J are TRBV5-4 and TRBJ1-1, with a possible D match to TRBD1 (6 bases). Deletions cut 5 bases from V and 4 bases from J, with 12 bases between. Per germline, CDR1 SGHNT and CDR2 YYREEE (reference sequence). The CDR3 has 13 amino acids. CDR3 residues: CASRRGGATEAFF. In DNA, the CDR3 is TGTGCCAGCAGAAGGGGGGGGGCCACTGAAGCTTTCTTT.

This clone was detected only a few times. The chain joins TRBV15 to TRBJ1-4; D is unresolved. V was clipped by 0 bases and J by 0 bases, with 8 bases between them. The CDR3 covers 16 residues. Per germline, CDR1 LNHNV and CDR2 YYDKDF (reference sequence). CDR3 in DNA: TGTGCCACCAGCAGAGATCTGGAGACAACTAATGAAAAACTGTTTTTT. It is translated as CATSRDLETTNEKLFF. Variable domain in full (rest from reference TRBV15 and TRBJ1-4): DAMVIQNPRYQVTQFGKPVTLSCSQTLNHNVMYWYQQKSSQAPKLLFHYYDKDFNNEADTPDNFQSRRPNTSFCFLDIRSPGLGDTAMYLCATSRDLETTNEKLFFGSGTQLSVL.

The chain carries TRBV15 and TRBJ2-7; TRBD1 agrees at 8 bases. Germline values: CDR1 LNHNV, CDR2 YYDKDF (reference sequence). Trimming removed 6 bases from V and 4 bases from J; junction bases left unmatched: 8. This CDR3 region has 14 residues. The CDR3 region has the DNA TGTGCCACCAGGCCCAGGACAGGGCTATACGAGCAGTACTTC. It translates to CATRPRTGLYEQYF.

This clone appeared a few times. The chain links TRBV5-4 to TRBJ2-7, with TRBD1 as a possible D gene (7 bases). Trimming stripped 4 bases from V and 12 bases from J, with 23 bases between. The V gene's germline CDR1 is SGHNT and CDR2 YYREEE (reference sequence). This CDR3 spans 14 amino acids. CDR3 bases: TGTGCCAGCAGCCAGGGGGGACCACCCACCTACCTGTACTTC. Encoded protein: CASSQGGPPTYLYF.

CDR3 in DNA: TGCGCCAGCAGCCCGCGGGGGGGGGTAAATGAAAAACTGTTTTTT. Protein product: CASSPRGGVNEKLFF. This rearrangement joins TRBV5-1 to TRBJ1-4, with D tentatively TRBD1 (5 bases). Germline V lookup: CDR1 SGHRS, CDR2 YFSETQ. Trimming pared 4 bases from V and 5 bases from J, leaving 15 bases between. The CDR3 contains 15 residues.

This clone has only one observation. The chain couples TRBV6-1 to TRBJ2-5; D gene uncertain. The J call may be faulty, since TRBJ2-7 better matches the DNA end. The length of the CDR3 is 13 residues. Per the germline V gene, CDR1 is MNHNS and CDR2 is SASEGT. CDR3 coding DNA: TGTGCCAGCAGTGAAACTCTCCGCTACGAGCAGTACTTC. As protein: CASSETLRYEQYF.

This clone was seen a few times. V is TRBV11-2 and J is TRBJ2-7; 7 nucleotides line up with TRBD2. Germline V gene data show CDR1 as SGHAT and CDR2 as FQNNGV. The ends lost 0 bases at V and 6 bases at J; junction bases unmatched: 5. The length of the CDR3 is 14 residues. CDR3 nucleotide sequence: TGTGCCAGCAGCTTAGATGAAACTAGCGTCGAGCAGTACTTC. It translates to CASSLDETSVEQYF.

This clone occurred a few times. The rearrangement uses TRBV2 and TRBJ2-5; D perhaps matches TRBD2 (6 bases). There are 14 residues in the CDR3. Germline CDR1 is SNHLY and CDR2 is FYNNEI. The V gene lost 4 bases and the J gene lost 5 bases, with 14 bases spanning the gap. The CDR3 spells CASSGQGGGETQYF. The DNA of the CDR3 is TGTGCCAGCAGTGGCCAGGGAGGTGGTGAGACCCAGTACTTC.

The chain employs TRBV5-1 and TRBJ2-3, with TRBD1 identical over 7 bases. In germline, CDR1 is SGHRS, CDR2 YFSETQ. V shed 6 bases, J shed 6 bases, and the junction held 13 bases outside the gene matches. CDR3 length: 15 amino acids. CDR3 coding DNA: TGCGCCAGCACCCTCGGACAGGCATATAGGGATACGCAGTATTTT. It encodes CASTLGQAYRDTQYF. The entire variable domain, with the rest obtained from reference TRBV5-1 and TRBJ2-3, is as follows: KAGVTQTPRYLIKTRGQQVTLSCSPISGHRSVSWYQQTPGQGLQFLFEYFSETQRNKGNFPGRFSGRQFSNSRSEMNVSTLELGDSALYLCASTLGQAYRDTQYFGPGTRLTVL.

The chain couples TRBV2 to TRBJ2-1; possible D gene TRBD1, 8 bases. The V end was cut by 5 bases, the J end by 4 bases, with 15 bases between. The CDR3 length is 15 residues. Germline V lookup: CDR1 SNHLY, CDR2 FYNNEI. CDR3: CASSRDRGGYNEQFF. The CDR3 coding sequence is TGTGCCAGCAGTCGAGACAGGGGAGGGTACAATGAGCAGTTCTTC.

The table lists this clone with a few counts. The V call is TRBV5-1, the J call TRBJ2-7, with a possible D match to TRBD1 (5 bases). CDR3 length: 14 residues. Germline CDR1 and CDR2: SGHRS and YFSETQ. The ends were cut back, 2 bases at V and 1 base at J, with 10 bases in the middle. CDR3 amino acids: CASSLGAQSYEQYF. The CDR3 DNA reads TGCGCCAGCAGCTTAGGGGCTCAGTCCTACGAGCAGTACTTC.

The genes are TRBV19 and TRBJ1-5; D uncertain. The CDR3 has 15 amino acids. CDR1 and CDR2 from the germline V gene are LNHDA and SQIVND (reference sequence). V gave up 8 bases and J gave up 5 bases, with 19 bases separating them. The CDR3 reads CASGPYGGNYQPQHF. The CDR3 bases are TGTGCCAGTGGGCCCTACGGAGGGAATTATCAGCCCCAGCATTTT.

In its sample, this clone was seen a few times. V usage is TRBV7-2 and J usage is TRBJ1-1, with a weak D call TRBD1 (5 bases). V gave up 3 bases and J gave up 11 bases, with 19 bases separating them. The CDR3 totals 14 residues. Germline CDR1 SGHTA, CDR2 FQGNSA. In DNA form, the CDR3 reads TGTGCCAGCAGCTTTCTGGGGCGCCTGGGTGAGGCTTTCTTT. Translating gives CASSFLGRLGEAFF. Drawing the rest from reference TRBV7-2 and TRBJ1-1, the complete variable domain is GAGVSQSPSNKVTEKGKDVELRCDPISGHTALYWYRQSLGQGLEFLIYFQGNSAPDKSGLPSDRFSAERTGGSVSTLTIQRTQQEDSAVYLCASSFLGRLGEAFFGQGTRLTVV.

This clone was seen more than once but under ten times. The CDR3: CASHTSSSYEQYF. DNA for the CDR3: TGTGCCAGTCACACGTCTAGCTCCTACGAGCAGTACTTC. The chain is built from TRBV6-1 and TRBJ2-7; D not certain. Trimming pared 9 bases from V and 0 bases from J, leaving 12 bases between. The CDR3 loop spans 13 amino acids. Looked up from germline, CDR1 is MNHNS and CDR2 is SASEGT.

This clone was counted a few times. The CDR3 region is CAWGLAYEQYF. CDR3 DNA: TGTGCCTGGGGACTAGCATACGAGCAGTACTTC. This chain uses TRBV30 with TRBJ2-7; 8 positions agree with TRBD2. The CDR3 covers 11 residues. J lost 4 bases, V lost 5 bases, and 1 base had no gene match. Germline CDR1 GTSNPN, CDR2 SVGIG (reference sequence). Full variable domain (missing parts from reference TRBV30 and TRBJ2-7): SQTIHQWPATLVQPVGSPLSLECTVEGTSNPNLYWYRQAAGRGLQLLFYSVGIGQISSEVPQNLSASRPQDRQFILSSKKLLLSDSGFYLCAWGLAYEQYFGPGTRLTVT.

This clone was observed a few times. V usage is TRBV11-2 and J usage is TRBJ2-5; D may be TRBD1 (6 bases). Germline assignment: CDR1 SGHAT and CDR2 FQNNGV. The germline V and J ends were trimmed by 1 base and 5 bases, with 17 bases remaining between them. This CDR3 spans 16 amino acids. DNA for the CDR3: TGTGCCAGCAGCTTAGGGGCAGGGGTAGGTCGCGAGACCCAGTACTTC. Translating it yields CASSLGAGVGRETQYF.

This clone was observed a handful of times. The CDR3 loop reads CASSLMRTGGTNEKLFF. The CDR3 DNA sequence: TGCGCCAGCAGCTTGATGAGGACAGGGGGAACTAATGAAAAACTGTTTTTT. The rearrangement joins TRBV5-1 to TRBJ1-4; 10 positions agree with TRBD1. The CDR3 runs to 17 residues. V shed 1 base, J shed 1 base, and the junction held 4 bases outside the gene matches. Germline CDR1 is SGHRS and CDR2 is YFSETQ. Combining the CDR3 with reference TRBV5-1 and TRBJ1-4 gives the whole variable domain KAGVTQTPRYLIKTRGQQVTLSCSPISGHRSVSWYQQTPGQGLQFLFEYFSETQRNKGNFPGRFSGRQFSNSRSEMNVSTLELGDSALYLCASSLMRTGGTNEKLFFGSGTQLSVL.

This clone was detected only a few times. The rearrangement uses TRBV2 and TRBJ1-2; D may be TRBD1 (6 bases). The V and J ends lost 7 bases and 7 bases respectively, with 19 bases between them. The CDR3 totals 14 residues. Germline CDR1 SNHLY, CDR2 FYNNEI. As DNA, the CDR3 is TGTGCCAGCAAGGGTATTGGGACATATTTTGGCTACACCTTC. This translates into CASKGIGTYFGYTF. The full variable domain, completed using reference TRBV2 and TRBJ1-2, is EPEVTQTPSHQVTQMGQEVILRCVPISNHLYFYWYRQILGQKVEFLVSFYNNEISEKSEIFDDQFSVERPDGSNFTLKIRSTKLEDSAMYFCASKGIGTYFGYTFGSGTRLTVV.

J is TRBJ1-1 and V is TRBV27, with D unresolved. V was pared by 5 bases and J by 0 bases, with 10 bases between. The germline gives CDR1 MNHEY, CDR2 SMNVEV (reference sequence). The CDR3 sequence is 14 residues long. Here the CDR3 reads CASSRATVNTEAFF. The DNA of the CDR3 is TGTGCCAGCAGTCGCGCTACAGTGAACACTGAAGCTTTCTTT.

This chain joins TRBV9 and TRBJ2-7; 8 bases are a match to TRBD1. Unmatched junction bases numbered 14, after V lost 4 bases and J lost 5 bases. This CDR3 is 16 amino acids long. Germline-derived CDR1 and CDR2 are SGDLS and YYNGEE. CDR3 amino acids: CASSPVQGAWAHEQYF. The DNA of the CDR3 is TGTGCCAGCAGCCCAGTCCAGGGGGCCTGGGCGCACGAGCAGTACTTC.

This clone was observed a few times. This chain connects TRBV19 to TRBJ2-1, with TRBD1 matching 7 bases. The V and J ends lost 5 bases and 0 bases, in that order; junction bases with no gene match: 4. Germline V gene data show CDR1 as LNHDA and CDR2 as SQIVND (reference sequence). This CDR3 comprises 15 residues. This chain's CDR3 is CASSFRDSSYNEQFF. The CDR3 DNA sequence: TGTGCCAGTAGTTTCCGGGACAGCTCCTACAATGAGCAGTTCTTC.

This chain connects TRBV5-6 to TRBJ2-3; 8 nucleotides match TRBD1. With 3 bases clipped from V and 3 bases from J, the junction kept 6 bases outside the gene matches. Germline values: CDR1 SGHDT, CDR2 YYEEEE. The CDR3 is 15 residues long. CDR3: CASSSWDRRTDTQYF. The CDR3 DNA reads TGTGCCAGCAGCTCCTGGGACAGGCGGACAGATACGCAGTATTTT.